These 17 T cell receptor beta chains share one sample of origin, sequenced in a study of cytomegalovirus exposure and HLA in healthy donors. The PCR ran on 60 Vbeta and 13 Jbeta primers. Assay: immunoSEQ multiplex PCR; the TCRdb copy retains only in-frame clones and omits some. The sample shows approximately 100,000 clones, 79% of them seen only once. Sequencing input: PBMCs. The origin of the receptors is a female donor in good health and CMV-seropositive.

The gene calls are TRBV4-3 and TRBJ1-2; 10 positions match TRBD1. The CDR3 consists of 15 residues. V trimming: 4 bases; J trimming: 0 bases; junction bases outside the gene matches: 2. Germline V gene sequence: CDR1 LGHNA, CDR2 YSLEER. CDR3 nucleotides: TGCGCCAGCAGCCCAGGGACAGGGGCTAACTATGGCTACACCTTC. Protein product: CASSPGTGANYGYTF.

The chain carries TRBV29-1 and TRBJ2-5; D unclear. The better agreement between TRBJ2-7 and the DNA end casts doubt on the J call. CDR3 length: 11 residues. Germline lookup yields CDR1 SQVTM and CDR2 ANQGSEA. The CDR3 spells CSVGLTYEQYF. The CDR3 DNA follows: TGCAGCGTTGGACTCACCTACGAGCAGTACTTC.

The chain couples TRBV6-1 to TRBJ1-1, with D perhaps TRBD1 (5 bases). Germline V gene sequence: CDR1 MNHNS, CDR2 SASEGT. The CDR3 runs to 13 residues. V lost 7 bases, J lost 3 bases, and 12 bases lay in between. The CDR3 bases are TGTGCCAGCACCAACCAGGGTTACACTGAAGCTTTCTTT. Residues: CASTNQGYTEAFF.

The chain is built from TRBV20-1 and TRBJ2-7; TRBD1 might be the D (6 bases). Germline V CDR1 and CDR2: DFQATT, SNEGSKA (reference sequence). V was shortened by 8 bases and J by 2 bases, with 10 bases between the two germline ends. CDR3 size: 11 residues. In DNA, the CDR3 is TGCAGTACCGGGACAACCTACGAGCAGTACTTC. The encoded protein is CSTGTTYEQYF.

Concerning this clone: The same CDR3 arises from other DNA sequences in this sample as well. The chain is built from TRBV19 and TRBJ1-3; possibly TRBD1 for D (6 bases). Germline CDR1 LNHDA, CDR2 SQIVND (reference sequence). This CDR3 is built from 16 residues. The V gene lost 1 base and the J gene lost 1 base, with 11 bases spanning the gap. CDR3 DNA: TGTGCCAGTAGTATAGTTGGACAGCCGTCTGGAAACACCATATATTTT. Protein sequence: CASSIVGQPSGNTIYF.

This clone was detected only a few times. The gene calls are TRBV10-2 and TRBJ2-7; no reliable D call. The CDR3 extends over 11 amino acids. Germline CDR1 WSHSY, CDR2 SAAADI. Trimming shortened V by 7 bases and J by 10 bases, and 14 bases separated the two germline ends. This CDR3 reads CASTSARFQYF. CDR3 in DNA: TGCGCCAGCACCTCCGCGCGCTTCCAGTACTTC.

This clone has just one count. Germline is not matched at one junction end, which may reflect a read error. V usage is TRBV9 and J usage is TRBJ2-6; TRBD1 agrees at 7 bases. The germline gives CDR1 SGDLS, CDR2 YYNGEE. The CDR3 spans 17 residues. CDR3 sequence: CASSGIPDRAGANGLTF. The CDR3 nucleotides are TGTGCCAGCAGCGGCATACCTGACAGGGCTGGGGCCAACGGCCTGACTTTC.

The chain couples TRBV7-2 to TRBJ2-3; 9 positions agree with TRBD2. With V trimmed by 7 bases and J by 2 bases, 10 bases remained unmatched. The germline V gene has CDR1 SGHTA and CDR2 FQGNSA. The CDR3 consists of 16 residues. The CDR3 is CASTPTGGGATDTQYF. As DNA, the CDR3 is TGTGCCAGCACCCCTACTGGCGGGGGGGCCACAGATACGCAGTATTTT.

The chain is built from TRBV18 and TRBJ2-2, with 7 bases identical to TRBD1. The V segment lost 3 bases and the J segment 0 bases; nucleotides outside the gene matches: 10. Per germline, CDR1 KGHSH and CDR2 LQKENI. The CDR3 has 18 residues. The DNA of the CDR3 is TGTGCCAGCTCACCTGTCCCTTGGACAGGCCCGAACACCGGGGAGCTGTTTTTT. Amino acid sequence: CASSPVPWTGPNTGELFF.

The chain links TRBV15 to TRBJ2-4; 9 bases fit TRBD2. From germline, CDR1 is LNHNV and CDR2 YYDKDF (reference sequence). The CDR3 has 17 residues. The J segment lost 5 bases and the V segment lost 0 bases, leaving 8 bases of the junction unmatched. The CDR3 DNA follows: TGTGCCACCAGCAGAGAATCGGCTAGCGGGATGCAAAACATTCAGTACTTC. Its translation: CATSRESASGMQNIQYF. Looking up the rest from reference TRBV15 and TRBJ2-4 gives the full variable domain: DAMVIQNPRYQVTQFGKPVTLSCSQTLNHNVMYWYQQKSSQAPKLLFHYYDKDFNNEADTPDNFQSRRPNTSFCFLDIRSPGLGDTAMYLCATSRESASGMQNIQYFGAGTRLSVL.

This clone came up once. Within the sample, other DNA sequences also encode this same CDR3. The chain is built from TRBV6-6 and TRBJ2-5; D is uncertain. This CDR3 has 12 amino acids. The V and J ends lost 0 bases and 5 bases respectively, with 4 bases between them. Looked up from germline, CDR1 is MNHNY and CDR2 is SVGAGI (reference sequence). The CDR3 bases are TGTGCCAGCAGTTACTCCCGGGAGACCCAGTACTTC. Amino acid sequence: CASSYSRETQYF.

In its sample, this clone was seen once. The chain has TRBV11-3 and TRBJ2-1; 7 bases line up with TRBD1. Germline-derived CDR1 and CDR2 are SGHNT and YENEEA. The CDR3 is made up of 16 amino acids. V shed 5 bases, J shed 6 bases, and the junction held 13 bases outside the gene matches. The CDR3 reads CASSLRGQGVFNEQFF. As DNA, the CDR3 is TGTGCCAGCAGCCTCCGAGGCCAGGGGGTTTTCAATGAGCAGTTCTTC.

CDR3 coding DNA: TGTGCCAGCAGAGCAACCGTAACGGGACTAGCGGGAGTGTATTTT. It is translated as CASRATVTGLAGVYF. The chain has TRBV2 and TRBJ2-3; TRBD2 matches 14 bases. The CDR3 sequence is 15 residues long. Trimming cost V 6 bases and J 14 bases; bases outside gene matches: 13. Germline values: CDR1 SNHLY, CDR2 FYNNEI. Full variable domain (missing parts from reference TRBV2 and TRBJ2-3): EPEVTQTPSHQVTQMGQEVILRCVPISNHLYFYWYRQILGQKVEFLVSFYNNEISEKSEIFDDQFSVERPDGSNFTLKIRSTKLEDSAMYFCASRATVTGLAGVYFGPGTRLTVL.

The chain employs TRBV5-1 and TRBJ2-1, with D possibly TRBD2 on 6 matching bases. Germline V gene sequence: CDR1 SGHRS, CDR2 YFSETQ. Trimming cost V 1 base and J 1 base, with 15 bases left between them. The CDR3 has 17 residues. The CDR3 loop is CASSLPGGKGSYNEQFF. For the CDR3, the DNA is TGCGCCAGCAGCTTGCCTGGCGGGAAGGGGTCCTACAATGAGCAGTTCTTC.

This chain links TRBV10-2 with TRBJ2-3; TRBD2 matches at 14 bases. The CDR3 is made up of 16 amino acids. CDR1 and CDR2 (germline): WSHSY, SAAADI. V shed 6 bases, J shed 7 bases, and the junction held 9 bases outside the gene matches. DNA for the CDR3: TGCGCCAGCAGAGTACCGGGACTAGCGGGGGTACATACGCAGTATTTT. It translates to CASRVPGLAGVHTQYF.

The V and J genes are TRBV18 and TRBJ1-4; D is possibly TRBD1 (5 bases). Trimming removed 2 bases at V and 6 bases at J, with 10 bases between. The CDR3 covers 14 residues. Germline CDR1 is KGHSH and CDR2 is LQKENI. CDR3 coding DNA: TGTGCCAGCTCACCAAGGGGAGGGGATGAAAAACTGTTTTTT. Translating gives CASSPRGGDEKLFF.

The count of this clone is one. The chain joins TRBV6-1 to TRBJ2-7; weak D call: TRBD2 (6 bases). CDR1 and CDR2 from the germline V gene are MNHNS and SASEGT. Between the trimmed V and J ends, which lost 3 bases and 6 bases, there was a span of 21 bases. This CDR3 spans 16 amino acids. CDR3 loop: CASSDLEEARECEQYF. The CDR3 coding sequence is TGTGCCAGCAGTGACTTAGAGGAGGCGCGGGAATGCGAGCAGTACTTC.